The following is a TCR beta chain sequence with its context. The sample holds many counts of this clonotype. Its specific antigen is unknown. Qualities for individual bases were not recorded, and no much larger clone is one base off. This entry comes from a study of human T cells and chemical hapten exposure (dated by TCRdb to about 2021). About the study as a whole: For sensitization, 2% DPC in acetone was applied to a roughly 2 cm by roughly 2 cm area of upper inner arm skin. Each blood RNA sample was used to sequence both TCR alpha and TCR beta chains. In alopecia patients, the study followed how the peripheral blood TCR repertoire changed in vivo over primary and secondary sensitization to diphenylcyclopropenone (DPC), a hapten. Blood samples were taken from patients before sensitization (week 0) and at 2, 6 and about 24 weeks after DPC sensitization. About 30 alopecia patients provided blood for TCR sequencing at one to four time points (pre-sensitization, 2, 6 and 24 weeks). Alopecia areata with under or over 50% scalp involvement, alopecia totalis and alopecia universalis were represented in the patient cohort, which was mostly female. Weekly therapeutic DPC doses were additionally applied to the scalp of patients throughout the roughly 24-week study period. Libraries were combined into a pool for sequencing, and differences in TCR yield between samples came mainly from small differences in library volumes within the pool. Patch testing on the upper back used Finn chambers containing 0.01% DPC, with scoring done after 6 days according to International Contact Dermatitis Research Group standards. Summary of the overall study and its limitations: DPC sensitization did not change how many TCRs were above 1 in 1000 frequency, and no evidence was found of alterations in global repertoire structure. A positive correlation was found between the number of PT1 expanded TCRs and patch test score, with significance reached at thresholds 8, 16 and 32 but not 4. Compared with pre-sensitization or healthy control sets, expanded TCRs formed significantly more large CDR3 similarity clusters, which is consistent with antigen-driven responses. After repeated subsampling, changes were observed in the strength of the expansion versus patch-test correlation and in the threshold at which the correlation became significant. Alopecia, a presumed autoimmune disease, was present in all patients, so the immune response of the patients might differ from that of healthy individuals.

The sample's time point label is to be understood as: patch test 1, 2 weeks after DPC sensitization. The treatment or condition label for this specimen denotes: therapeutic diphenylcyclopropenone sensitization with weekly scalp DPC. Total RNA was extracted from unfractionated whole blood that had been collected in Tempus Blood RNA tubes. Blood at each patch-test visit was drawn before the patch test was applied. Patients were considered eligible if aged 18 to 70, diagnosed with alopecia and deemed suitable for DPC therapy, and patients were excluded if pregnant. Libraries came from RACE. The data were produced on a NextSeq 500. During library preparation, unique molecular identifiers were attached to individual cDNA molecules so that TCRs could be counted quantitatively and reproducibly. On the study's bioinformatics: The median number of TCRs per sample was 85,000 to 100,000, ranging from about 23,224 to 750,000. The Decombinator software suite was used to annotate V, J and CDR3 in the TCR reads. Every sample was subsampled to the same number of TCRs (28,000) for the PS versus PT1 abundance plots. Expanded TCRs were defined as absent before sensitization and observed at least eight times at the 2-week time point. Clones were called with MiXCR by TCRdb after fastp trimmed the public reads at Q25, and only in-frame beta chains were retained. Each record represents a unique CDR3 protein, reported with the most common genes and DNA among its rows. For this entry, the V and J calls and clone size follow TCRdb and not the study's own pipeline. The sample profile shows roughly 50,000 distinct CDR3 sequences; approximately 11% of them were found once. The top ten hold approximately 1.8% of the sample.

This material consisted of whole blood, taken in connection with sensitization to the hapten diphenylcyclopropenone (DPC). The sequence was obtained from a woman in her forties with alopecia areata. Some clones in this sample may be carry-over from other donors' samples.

The DNA sequence is as follows: TGTGCCAGCAGCCAAGAAATGGCCTGGTTCGCGATTGGGGATACGCAGTATTTT. Its coded protein is CASSQEMAWFAIGDTQYF. The rearrangement joined TRBV14 to TRBJ2-3, with no confidently assigned D gene. CDR1 SGHDN and CDR2 FVKESK are derived from the germline V gene. The CDR3 has 18 amino acids, counting the end cysteine and phenylalanine. Here the CDR3 DNA is all that survives: 54 bases in frame from base 1. V is reduced by 0 bases and J by 6 bases, leaving a spacing of 22 bases between them.